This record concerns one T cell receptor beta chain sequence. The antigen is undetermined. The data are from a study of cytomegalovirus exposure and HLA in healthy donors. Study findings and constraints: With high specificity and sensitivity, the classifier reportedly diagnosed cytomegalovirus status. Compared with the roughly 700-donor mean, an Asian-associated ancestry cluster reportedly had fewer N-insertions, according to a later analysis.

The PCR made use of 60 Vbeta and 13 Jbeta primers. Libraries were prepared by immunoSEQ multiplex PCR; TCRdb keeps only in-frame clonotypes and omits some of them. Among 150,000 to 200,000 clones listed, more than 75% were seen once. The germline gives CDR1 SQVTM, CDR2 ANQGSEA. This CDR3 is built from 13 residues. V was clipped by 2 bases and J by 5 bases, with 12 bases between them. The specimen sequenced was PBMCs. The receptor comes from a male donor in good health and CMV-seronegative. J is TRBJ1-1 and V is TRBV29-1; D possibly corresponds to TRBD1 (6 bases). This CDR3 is CSVEWGLGTEAFF. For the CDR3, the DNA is TGCAGCGTTGAATGGGGGCTCGGAACTGAAGCTTTCTTT.